This T cell receptor beta chain is drawn from a study of T cell responses to AZD1222 COVID-19 vaccine. Generated by immunoSEQ multiplex PCR, the TCRdb table keeps only in-frame clones and is missing some. The sample has approximately 50,000 clones; 85% are singletons. CDR1 LNHNV and CDR2 YYDKDF come from the germline V gene (reference sequence). V shed 0 bases, J shed 0 bases, and the junction held 1 base outside the gene matches. This CDR3 is 16 amino acids long. Findings of the study overall: Spike-wide vaccine-associated CD4 TCRs dominated at 160-218 and 743-854. Among the donors, most were white British and more were female, and clonal diversity was possibly underestimated. Repertoire sampling occurred only after the peak T cell response.

As regards this clone: Antigen: not known.

The receptor was derived from an adult in good health. Specimen: peripheral blood, collected on day 0 of MenACWY control vaccination. This chain links TRBV15 with TRBJ1-1; 10 bases are a match to TRBD1. The CDR3 nucleotides read TGTGCCACCAGCAGAGAGACAGGGGGCCTGAACACTGAAGCTTTCTTT. Its translation: CATSRETGGLNTEAFF.